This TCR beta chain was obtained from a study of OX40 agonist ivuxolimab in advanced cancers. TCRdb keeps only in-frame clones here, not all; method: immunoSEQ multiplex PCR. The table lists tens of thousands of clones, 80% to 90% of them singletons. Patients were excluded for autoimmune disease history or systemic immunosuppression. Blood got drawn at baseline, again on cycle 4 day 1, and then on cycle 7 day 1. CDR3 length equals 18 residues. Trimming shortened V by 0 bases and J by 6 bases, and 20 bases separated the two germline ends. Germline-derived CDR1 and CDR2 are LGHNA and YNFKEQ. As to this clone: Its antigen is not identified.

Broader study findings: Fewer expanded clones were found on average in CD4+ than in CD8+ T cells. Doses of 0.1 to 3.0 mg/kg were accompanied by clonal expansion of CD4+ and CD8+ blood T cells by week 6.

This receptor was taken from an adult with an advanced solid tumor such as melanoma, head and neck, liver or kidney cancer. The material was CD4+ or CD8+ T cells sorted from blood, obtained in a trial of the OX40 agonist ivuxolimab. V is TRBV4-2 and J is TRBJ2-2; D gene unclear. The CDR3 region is CASSQDAVVARVPGELFF. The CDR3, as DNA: TGTGCCAGCAGCCAAGATGCCGTGGTGGCTAGGGTTCCCGGGGAGCTGTTTTTT.